The clone carrying this TCR beta chain was picked up many times. This entry comes from a study of blood T cells in healthy people across ages. Turning to the study itself: Per every two T cells, about one barcoded beta molecule was captured by template switching.

V was clipped by 3 bases and J by 7 bases, with 11 bases between them. The CDR3 consists of 13 residues. Germline V gene lookup returns CDR1 KGHDR and CDR2 SFDVKD. A second PCR of about 7 to 12 cycles used a sample-barcoded 5' primer and a J-beta primer mix. TCRdb analysed the 5' RACE reads with MiXCR anew, one entry per CDR3 protein. The sample consists of 1.5 million to 2 million distinct CDR3 sequences, about two fifths of them appearing once. J is TRBJ1-2 and V is TRBV24-1, with D perhaps TRBD1 (5 bases). The TCR sequence derives from a human donor in good health. Sequencing was done on a sample of blood. The CDR3 is CATSDEGISGYTF. CDR3 in DNA: TGTGCCACCAGTGATGAGGGGATCTCTGGCTACACCTTC.